The source of this TCR beta chain is a study of cytomegalovirus exposure and HLA in healthy donors. Amplification used 60 Vbeta primers and 13 Jbeta primers. Repertoires were generated with immunoSEQ multiplex PCR, while TCRdb's copy carries only in-frame clones and drops some. Of about 190,000 clones in the sample, over 70% were seen once. Germline V gene data show CDR1 as SGHRS and CDR2 as YFSETQ. V lost 6 bases to trimming and J lost 1 base; unmatched junction nucleotides: 10. This CDR3 has 16 amino acids. Sequenced: PBMCs. The chain employs TRBV5-1 and TRBJ2-3, with 8 bases that match TRBD2. This sequence was found in a woman aged 25 to 45 in good health and CMV-seropositive. This CDR3 reads CASIWGPGGGTDTQYF. CDR3 nucleotide sequence: TGCGCCAGCATCTGGGGTCCGGGAGGGGGCACAGATACGCAGTATTTT.